Following are 23 T cell receptor beta chains from one sample sequenced in a study of glioma-infiltrating T cells after dendritic cell vaccination. Repertoires were generated with immunoSEQ multiplex PCR, while TCRdb's copy carries only in-frame clones and drops some. The profile shows about 92,000 clones, approximately 90% of them singletons. Sequencing was performed on blood, taken before dendritic cell vaccination. Receptors were obtained from a human donor with glioblastoma.

This chain uses TRBV27 with TRBJ1-1, with D possibly TRBD1 on 5 matching bases. The CDR3 totals 13 residues. Germline V gene lookup returns CDR1 MNHEY and CDR2 SMNVEV (reference sequence). V was clipped by 6 bases and J by 4 bases, with 12 bases between them. The CDR3 loop is CASRDTLSTEAFF. The CDR3 DNA reads as TGTGCCAGCAGGGACACTTTGAGCACTGAAGCTTTCTTT.

The chain uses TRBV7-8 and TRBJ1-5; 11 bases fit TRBD1. Germline CDR1 is SGHVS and CDR2 is FQNEAQ. This CDR3 contains 15 residues. Losses at the gene ends were 1 base for V and 4 bases for J; bases not matched to a gene: 0. The CDR3 loop reads CASSLGDRGNQPQHF. The CDR3 DNA is TGTGCCAGCAGCTTAGGGGACAGGGGGAATCAGCCCCAGCATTTT. The whole variable domain, filled in from reference TRBV7-8 and TRBJ1-5, reads GAGVSQSPRYKVAKRGQDVALRCDPISGHVSLFWYQQALGQGPEFLTYFQNEAQLDKSGLPSDRFFAERPEGSVSTLKIQRTQQEDSAVYLCASSLGDRGNQPQHFGDGTRLSIL.

CDR3 DNA: TGTGCCAGCAGATGGGAGGGGACAGGGAGTAATTCACCCCTCCACTTT. Its translation is CASRWEGTGSNSPLHF. This chain links TRBV2 with TRBJ1-6; TRBD1 agrees at 9 bases. CDR3 size: 16 residues. Germline values: CDR1 SNHLY, CDR2 FYNNEI. V dropped 6 bases and J dropped 6; count of bases not matched to a gene: 9.

The gene calls are TRBV9 and TRBJ2-2; TRBD1 is a possible D gene (5 bases). V was shortened by 0 bases and J by 6 bases, with 12 bases between the two germline ends. Per the germline V gene, CDR1 is SGDLS and CDR2 is YYNGEE. The CDR3 spans 15 residues. The CDR3 loop reads CASSVGTQKSGELFF. CDR3 coding DNA: TGTGCCAGCAGCGTAGGGACACAAAAGTCCGGGGAGCTGTTTTTT. Drawing the rest from reference TRBV9 and TRBJ2-2, the complete variable domain is DSGVTQTPKHLITATGQRVTLRCSPRSGDLSVYWYQQSLDQGLQFLIQYYNGEERAKGNILERFSAQQFPDLHSELNLSSLELGDSALYFCASSVGTQKSGELFFGEGSRLTVL.

The table lists this clone with a count of one. The chain is built from TRBV14 and TRBJ2-5; 8 nucleotides align to TRBD2. The CDR3 is 13 residues long. From germline, CDR1 is SGHDN and CDR2 FVKESK. Trimming at V came to 3 bases and at J to 5 bases, leaving 2 bases not matched to a gene. CDR3 nucleotides: TGTGCCAGCAGCCAGGGACTAGTTGAGACCCAGTACTTC. Protein product: CASSQGLVETQYF.

The chain employs TRBV5-6 and TRBJ2-7, with D possibly TRBD1 on 5 matching bases. The CDR3 runs 13 residues. With 1 base removed from V and 1 base from J, the gap between germline ends came to 6 bases. CDR1 and CDR2 from the germline V gene are SGHDT and YYEEEE. CDR3 nucleotides: TGTGCCAGCAGCTTGCAGGGTTCCTACGAGCAGTACTTC. Protein sequence: CASSLQGSYEQYF.

The genes are TRBV13 and TRBJ1-4; TRBD1 agrees at 9 bases. J was trimmed by 1 base and V by 6 bases; bases with no gene match: 3. The CDR3 totals 15 residues. Germline CDR1 PRHDT, CDR2 FYEKMQ (reference sequence). The CDR3 sequence: CASRGQGGTNEKLFF. DNA for the CDR3: TGTGCCAGCAGGGGACAGGGCGGAACTAATGAAAAACTGTTTTTT.

The chain carries TRBV4-1 and TRBJ1-5; the match to TRBD1 covers 9 bases. The CDR3 runs to 16 residues. Per germline, CDR1 MGHRA and CDR2 YSYEKL. After removal of 5 bases from V and 4 bases from J, the junction contained 9 bases not matched to a gene. The CDR3 reads CASSNIGQGYNQPQHF. CDR3 nucleotide sequence: TGCGCCAGCAGCAATATAGGACAGGGGTATAATCAGCCCCAGCATTTT.

V is TRBV6-6 and J is TRBJ1-1; 8 nucleotides match TRBD1. Trimming removed 0 bases from V and 4 bases from J; junction bases left unmatched: 4. Germline V CDR1 and CDR2: MNHNY, SVGAGI (reference sequence). The length of the CDR3 is 15 residues. CDR3 region: CASSYSTTGVTEAFF. CDR3 coding DNA: TGTGCCAGCAGTTACTCTACGACAGGGGTCACTGAAGCTTTCTTT.

The CDR3 nucleotides read TGTGCCAGCAGCTTACGGACAGGGGGCGAGAACGAGCAGTACTTC. Translating gives CASSLRTGGENEQYF. This chain uses TRBV7-2 with TRBJ2-7; TRBD1 matches at 11 bases. CDR1 is SGHTA, CDR2 FQGNSA, per germline. The CDR3 contains 15 residues. The V gene end was trimmed by 2 bases and the J gene end by 5 bases; junction bases not matched to a gene: 5.

This chain joins TRBV11-2 and TRBJ2-7; 10 bases are shared with TRBD1. CDR3 length: 17 amino acids. The V gene's germline CDR1 is SGHAT and CDR2 FQNNGV. The V segment lost 1 base and the J segment 1 base; nucleotides outside the gene matches: 7. The CDR3 DNA reads TGTGCCAGCAGCTTAGGGACAGGGGGGATTCGGTCCTACGAGCAGTACTTC. It specifies CASSLGTGGIRSYEQYF.

This clone was counted only a few times. This sequence joins TRBV5-6 and TRBJ1-2; TRBD1 aligns across 7 bases. Germline CDR1 and CDR2: SGHDT and YYEEEE. This CDR3 has 13 amino acids. After removal of 4 bases from V and 3 bases from J, the junction contained 3 bases not matched to a gene. For the CDR3, the DNA is TGTGCCAGCAGCACCGGGACAGACTATGGCTACACCTTC. Translating it yields CASSTGTDYGYTF. The whole variable domain, remainder taken from reference TRBV5-6 and TRBJ1-2, is DAGVTQSPTHLIKTRGQQVTLRCSPKSGHDTVSWYQQALGQGPQFIFQYYEEEERQRGNFPDRFSGHQFPNYSSELNVNALLLGDSALYLCASSTGTDYGYTFGSGTRLTVV.

The genes are TRBV25-1 and TRBJ1-1; weak D call: TRBD1 (5 bases). The germline CDR1 and CDR2 sequences are MGHDK and SYGVNS. The CDR3 runs to 12 residues. V lost 8 bases to trimming and J lost 5 bases, with 12 bases between them. CDR3 nucleotides: TGTGCCAGCCAAAAGGGGCGGACTGAAGCTTTCTTT. As protein: CASQKGRTEAFF.

The CDR3 DNA reads TGTGCCAGCTCAAGTACGGCCGGGGGCGGGGGGGCGAATGAGCAGTTCTTC. Protein: CASSSTAGGGGANEQFF. The rearrangement links TRBV9 to TRBJ2-1, with 9 nucleotides matching TRBD2. V shed 7 bases, J shed 7 bases, and the junction held 18 bases outside the gene matches. This CDR3 spans 17 amino acids. Germline V CDR1 and CDR2: SGDLS, YYNGEE. Complete variable domain (other parts from reference TRBV9 and TRBJ2-1): DSGVTQTPKHLITATGQRVTLRCSPRSGDLSVYWYQQSLDQGLQFLIQYYNGEERAKGNILERFSAQQFPDLHSELNLSSLELGDSALYFCASSSTAGGGGANEQFFGPGTRLTVL.

There are a few counts of this clone. The J gene is TRBJ2-7, the V gene TRBV2; a possible D gene is TRBD2 (6 bases). Germline CDR1 SNHLY, CDR2 FYNNEI. Trimming removed 7 bases at V and 2 bases at J, with 9 bases between. This CDR3 is built from 12 residues. In DNA form, the CDR3 reads TGTGCCAGCAAAGCGGGCCCCTACGAGCAGTACTTC. Its translation: CASKAGPYEQYF.

This chain joins TRBV5-6 and TRBJ1-1; no definite D call. Trimming removed 6 bases at V and 4 bases at J, with 13 bases between. CDR1 SGHDT and CDR2 YYEEEE come from the germline V gene. CDR3 length: 13 residues. Written as DNA, the CDR3 is TGTGCCAGCAATTGGGGAGGGAGCACTGAAGCTTTCTTT. Amino acid sequence: CASNWGGSTEAFF.

The V and J genes are TRBV19 and TRBJ2-4; D perhaps matches TRBD1 (6 bases). This CDR3 region has 15 residues. Germline lookup yields CDR1 LNHDA and CDR2 SQIVND (reference sequence). Trimming pared 10 bases from V and 4 bases from J, leaving 20 bases between. The CDR3 sequence: CATTPRDKKKNIQYF. DNA of the CDR3: TGTGCCACTACCCCCCGGGACAAGAAGAAAAACATTCAGTACTTC.

The chain recombines TRBV5-1 with TRBJ2-3; the match to TRBD2 covers 13 bases. The junction had 12 bases not matched to a gene; V was cut back by 0 bases and J by 2 bases. Germline CDR1 and CDR2: SGHRS and YFSETQ. The CDR3 has 20 residues. In DNA, the CDR3 is TGCGCCAGCAGCTTGGAAGTGCCGGGACTAGCGGGGCTCGTCACAGATACGCAGTATTTT. Its translation is CASSLEVPGLAGLVTDTQYF.

CDR3 sequence: CASSSPTSGGTDTQYF. Here the CDR3 DNA reads TGTGCCAGCAGCTCCCCCACTAGCGGGGGCACAGATACGCAGTATTTT. The rearrangement links TRBV7-3 to TRBJ2-3, with 10 bases matching TRBD2. The germline V gene encodes CDR1 SGHTA and CDR2 FQGTGA. The CDR3 runs 16 residues. Losses at the gene ends were 4 bases for V and 1 base for J; bases not matched to a gene: 5.

This clone was detected a few times. The CDR3 coding sequence is TGTGCCAGCTCTTCGGACAGTGAAAAACTGTTTTTT. The encoded protein is CASSSDSEKLFF. The chain employs TRBV18 and TRBJ1-4, with D possibly matching TRBD1 (6 bases). This CDR3 has 12 residues. Germline CDR1 and CDR2: KGHSH and LQKENI. Trimming shortened V by 6 bases and J by 7 bases, and 9 bases separated the two germline ends.

The CDR3 DNA sequence: TGTGCCAGCAGTTTATCAGGAGGGCCTTCAGATACGCAGTATTTT. Protein sequence: CASSLSGGPSDTQYF. The genes are TRBV27 and TRBJ2-3; D is possibly TRBD2 (6 bases). From germline, CDR1 is MNHEY and CDR2 SMNVEV (reference sequence). V lost 0 bases and J lost 4, with 11 bases in between. This CDR3 contains 15 residues.

The chain couples TRBV19 to TRBJ2-7; TRBD1 matches 11 bases. CDR3 size: 15 residues. Unmatched junction bases numbered 2, after V lost 2 bases and J lost 2 bases. The germline V gene has CDR1 LNHDA and CDR2 SQIVND (reference sequence). In nucleotides, the CDR3 is TGTGCCAGTAGTATAAGGACAGGGGGCGCCTACGAGCAGTACTTC. Its protein is CASSIRTGGAYEQYF.

V gene TRBV13 combines with J gene TRBJ1-1; 8 bases map to TRBD1. Germline V lookup: CDR1 PRHDT, CDR2 FYEKMQ (reference sequence). V lost 5 bases and J lost 3; bases outside the gene matches: 14. The CDR3 is 17 amino acids. DNA for the CDR3: TGTGCCAGCAGCCCGACGGGACAGGAGGGAGGATACACTGAAGCTTTCTTT. The encoded protein is CASSPTGQEGGYTEAFF.